This T cell receptor (beta chain) originates from a study of shared clonotypes between healthy human individuals. Donors had no recently reported acute infections or vaccinations and were HIV-negative. The CDR3 length is 11 residues. Germline CDR1 MGHDK, CDR2 SYGVNS. V was clipped by 8 bases and J by 8 bases, with 10 bases between them. The genomic DNA of each subset was split evenly across several immunoSEQ plates. Replicate PCRs for unsorted PBMC used 300 ng DNA (approximately 30,000 T cell genomes). The protocol was immunoSEQ multiplex PCR, while the TCRdb copy is restricted to in-frame clones and leaves out a portion. In the table there are some 500,000 clones, around 79% of which are singletons.

This chain joins TRBV25-1 and TRBJ2-4; D perhaps matches TRBD2 (6 bases). The clonotype was recovered from a woman aged 40 to 49 in good health. Some clones in this sample may be carry-over from other donors' samples. Input material: PBMCs. The CDR3 loop is CASRWGDIQYF. DNA of the CDR3: TGTGCCAGCCGGTGGGGGGACATTCAGTACTTC.